This entry lists 32 T cell receptor beta chains sequenced from one sample in a study of breast tumors, draining lymph nodes, adjacent tissues. TCRdb reprocessed the multiplex PCR reads with MiXCR, giving one entry per CDR3 protein. The table shows 17,000 or so distinct CDR3 sequences, with 60% to 70% occurring only once. The sequenced material came from tumor-adjacent breast tissue. The receptors were gathered from a female donor with breast cancer. Some clones in this sample may be carry-over from other donors' samples.

Worth noting for this clonotype: Here the CDR3 omits its conserved ending phenylalanine or tryptophan, so a read error is the likely source. The genes are TRBV9 and TRBJ1-2; tentatively, D is TRBD1 (5 bases). The germline V gene has CDR1 SGDLS and CDR2 YYNGEE. The CDR3 consists of 17 residues. CDR3 residues: CASSVSSRQGANSGYTY. CDR3 sequence (DNA): TGTGCCAGCAGCGTCAGCTCACGCCAGGGAGCCAACTCTGGCTACACCTAC.

The rearrangement uses TRBV7-2 and TRBJ2-5; D unclear. The CDR3 has 13 amino acids. Germline V lookup: CDR1 SGHTA, CDR2 FQGNSA. V lost 5 bases and J 5 bases, leaving 12 bases between the germline ends. The CDR3, as DNA: TGTGCCAGCAGCCGACCCGTAACCGAGACCCAGTACTTC. Its translation: CASSRPVTETQYF. The entire variable domain, with the rest obtained from reference TRBV7-2 and TRBJ2-5, is as follows: GAGVSQSPSNKVTEKGKDVELRCDPISGHTALYWYRQSLGQGLEFLIYFQGNSAPDKSGLPSDRFSAERTGGSVSTLTIQRTQQEDSAVYLCASSRPVTETQYFGPGTRLLVL.

V and J are TRBV20-1 and TRBJ2-3; D ambiguous. Germline CDR1 DFQATT, CDR2 SNEGSKA (reference sequence). This CDR3 contains 12 residues. The V end lost 4 bases, the J end lost 2 bases, and 7 bases lay between the germline ends. CDR3 sequence (DNA): TGCAGTGCTATTGACTCCACAGATACGCAGTATTTT. Its translation: CSAIDSTDTQYF.

The CDR3 nucleotides read TGCGCCAGCAGCCAGGGACAGAATTCTTTTCACAATGAGCAGTTCTTC. Translation gives CASSQGQNSFHNEQFF. This chain connects TRBV5-1 to TRBJ2-1; TRBD1 agrees at 7 bases. Trimming took 4 bases from V and 5 from J; bases not matched to a gene: 12. Germline CDR1 and CDR2: SGHRS and YFSETQ. The CDR3 contains 16 residues.

J is TRBJ2-7 and V is TRBV13; 8 nucleotides align to TRBD1. V lost 5 bases and J lost 7; bases outside the gene matches: 10. Germline CDR1 and CDR2: PRHDT and FYEKMQ (reference sequence). This CDR3 has 14 amino acids. The CDR3 reads CASSLGQGLREQYF. In nucleotides, the CDR3 is TGTGCCAGCAGCCTCGGACAGGGTCTCAGGGAGCAGTACTTC.

This rearrangement joins TRBV7-6 to TRBJ1-2; D gene ambiguous. Germline CDR1 is SGHVS and CDR2 is FNYEAQ. The CDR3 consists of 15 residues. Trimming removed 2 bases at V and 4 bases at J, with 14 bases between. This chain's CDR3 is CASSLTPSGRYGYTF. For the CDR3, the DNA is TGTGCCAGCAGCTTAACCCCATCAGGACGCTATGGCTACACCTTC.

Notes on this clonotype: One end of the junction fails to match germline, which may point to a read error. This chain uses TRBV9 with TRBJ1-6; TRBD1 is a possible D gene (5 bases). Germline loops: CDR1 SGDLS, CDR2 YYNGEE. The CDR3 consists of 15 residues. The CDR3 loop is CVSSPSGGSGSPLHF. CDR3 in DNA: TGTGTCAGCAGCCCGAGCGGGGGGAGTGGTTCACCCCTCCACTTT.

This clonotype was found many times. This chain links TRBV7-9 with TRBJ2-3; D is possibly TRBD1 (6 bases). The V gene's germline CDR1 is SEHNR and CDR2 FQNEAQ (reference sequence). The length of the CDR3 is 15 residues. Trimming left V 1 base short and J 2 bases short, with 10 bases between. Here the CDR3 reads CASSLGGQFTDTQYF. CDR3 nucleotide sequence: TGTGCCAGCAGCTTAGGCGGACAGTTCACAGATACGCAGTATTTT.

The chain carries TRBV4-3 and TRBJ2-1, with 7 nucleotides matching TRBD1. The V gene end was trimmed by 3 bases and the J gene end by 5 bases; junction bases not matched to a gene: 7. Germline V gene data show CDR1 as LGHNA and CDR2 as YSLEER. There are 15 residues in the CDR3. This chain's CDR3 is CASSHPKDRNNEQFF. CDR3 DNA sequence: TGCGCCAGCAGCCACCCAAAGGACAGGAACAATGAGCAGTTCTTC.

This clonotype was detected ten times or more. The chain couples TRBV20-1 to TRBJ1-2, with D maybe TRBD1 (6 bases). The CDR3 contains 14 residues. Germline assignment: CDR1 DFQATT and CDR2 SNEGSKA (reference sequence). Trimming shortened V by 5 bases and J by 2 bases, and 15 bases separated the two germline ends. Here the CDR3 DNA reads TGCAGTGCTCCGGACAGTTTCCTCAACTATGGCTACACCTTC. As protein: CSAPDSFLNYGYTF.

In this sample, this clonotype turned up once. This chain connects TRBV24-1 to TRBJ2-5, with TRBD1 matching 11 bases. In germline, CDR1 is KGHDR, CDR2 SFDVKD. CDR3 length: 12 amino acids. After removal of 9 bases from V and 7 bases from J, the junction contained 3 bases not matched to a gene. Written as DNA, the CDR3 is TGTGCCACCGGGGACAGGGGGTGGACCCAGTACTTC. It encodes CATGDRGWTQYF.

There are many counts of this clonotype. The rearrangement joins TRBV5-1 to TRBJ2-5, with TRBD2 matching 8 bases. The CDR3 is 17 amino acids. Germline CDR1 reads SGHRS; CDR2 reads YFSETQ. V was pared by 0 bases and J by 9 bases, with 16 bases of the junction left unmatched. In DNA, the CDR3 is TGCGCCAGCAGCTTGGCCCCAGGACTAGCCGGTGGGGAGGCCCAGTACTTC. Translating gives CASSLAPGLAGGEAQYF.

Within the sample, this clonotype is medium-sized. J is TRBJ1-3 and V is TRBV12-3 or TRBV12-4; maybe TRBD1 (5 bases). Trimming stripped 6 bases from V and 8 bases from J, with 11 bases between. CDR3 size: 12 residues. The CDR3 sequence is CASSSGIHTIYF. In DNA, the CDR3 is TGTGCCAGCAGCTCAGGGATTCACACCATATATTTT.

This clonotype was counted at least ten times. It may be a read error: a sequence one base away is much more abundant. The rearrangement uses TRBV6-6 and TRBJ1-5; tentative D call: TRBD1 (6 bases). The CDR3 totals 15 residues. Trimming stripped 6 bases from V and 7 bases from J, with 19 bases between. From germline, CDR1 is MNHNY and CDR2 SVGAGI (reference sequence). This CDR3 reads CASSPQGGGRQPQHF. In DNA, the CDR3 is TGTGCCAGCAGCCCACAAGGGGGGGGCCGACAGCCCCAGCATTTT.

This clonotype occurred once. The chain combines TRBV2 with TRBJ2-2; D is perhaps TRBD2 (5 bases). In germline, CDR1 is SNHLY, CDR2 FYNNEI. The CDR3 has 11 amino acids. V shed 7 bases and J shed 9 bases, with 9 bases lying between them. CDR3 bases: TGTGCCAGCACGGGGAGCCGGGAGCTGTTTTTT. Its protein is CASTGSRELFF.

Sample share makes this clonotype medium-sized (0.01 to 0.1%). The chain uses TRBV19 and TRBJ2-5; TRBD2 matches 11 bases. There are 14 residues in the CDR3. V was pared by 6 bases and J by 5 bases, with 5 bases of the junction left unmatched. Germline CDR1 and CDR2: LNHDA and SQIVND (reference sequence). The CDR3 is CASSPIAGGETQYF. The DNA for the CDR3 is TGTGCCAGTAGCCCTATAGCGGGGGGGGAGACCCAGTACTTC.

V is TRBV12-3 or TRBV12-4 and J is TRBJ2-2; either TRBD1 or TRBD2 may fit D (6 bases each). The CDR3 length is 14 residues. Between the trimmed V and J ends, which lost 5 bases and 7 bases, there was a span of 14 bases. The CDR3 protein is CASSRGQSVGELFF. The CDR3 DNA sequence: TGTGCCAGCAGTCGGGGGCAGTCCGTCGGGGAGCTGTTTTTT.

Only a few counts were recorded for this clonotype. This chain joins TRBV11-1 and TRBJ1-2; D uncertain. Looked up from germline, CDR1 is SGHAT and CDR2 is FQDESV (reference sequence). The CDR3 length is 13 residues. The V and J ends lost 1 base and 6 bases respectively, with 9 bases between them. Here the CDR3 reads CASSLEASNGYTF. CDR3 coding DNA: TGTGCCAGCAGCTTAGAGGCCTCGAATGGCTACACCTTC.

The chain couples TRBV9 to TRBJ2-1, with a tentative D call TRBD1 (6 bases). The CDR3 is 12 residues long. V was cut by 4 bases and J by 8 bases, with 10 bases left in between. Germline CDR1 reads SGDLS; CDR2 reads YYNGEE. The CDR3 protein is CASSRRGDEQFF. In nucleotides, the CDR3 is TGTGCCAGCAGCCGCAGGGGCGATGAGCAGTTCTTC.

The chain joins TRBV3-1 to TRBJ1-6; no clear D. Germline CDR1 is LGHDT and CDR2 is YNNKEL (reference sequence). V was shortened by 1 base and J by 8 bases, with 12 bases between the two germline ends. This CDR3 spans 15 amino acids. Here the CDR3 reads CASSQGLGRDSPLHF. CDR3 nucleotides: TGTGCCAGCAGCCAAGGGCTCGGACGGGATTCACCCCTCCACTTT.

V and J are TRBV7-2 and TRBJ1-6; maybe TRBD1 (5 bases). V was pared by 5 bases and J by 13 bases, with 21 bases between. CDR1 SGHTA and CDR2 FQGNSA come from the germline V gene. This CDR3 has 15 residues. The CDR3 coding sequence is TGTGCCAGCAGCAAGCGGGGGGGGAGTGGTTGCCCCCTCCACTTT. Encoded protein: CASSKRGGSGCPLHF.

This clonotype turned up a few times. The gene calls are TRBV4-1 and TRBJ2-7, with D possibly matching TRBD1 (6 bases). Germline lookup yields CDR1 MGHRA and CDR2 YSYEKL. The CDR3 has 14 amino acids. Trimming removed 4 bases at V and 0 bases at J, with 10 bases between. As DNA, the CDR3 is TGCGCCAGCAGCCCCTGGACAGACTCCTACGAGCAGTACTTC. Its translation is CASSPWTDSYEQYF.

V is TRBV7-3 and J is TRBJ2-7, with TRBD2 as a possible D gene (6 bases). Trimming cost V 5 bases and J 4 bases, with 24 bases left between them. The CDR3 is made up of 17 amino acids. Germline lookup yields CDR1 SGHTA and CDR2 FQGTGA. The CDR3 sequence is CASSVRCRGKGAYEQYV. In DNA, the CDR3 is TGTGCCAGCAGCGTTCGGTGCCGGGGGAAGGGCGCATACGAGCAGTACGTC.

This clonotype was detected ten times or more. CDR3 DNA sequence: TGTGCCAGCAGCTTAGGAGATTGGGGGGTGAAGGCTTTCTTT. It codes for CASSLGDWGVKAFF. V gene TRBV7-2 combines with J gene TRBJ1-1; TRBD1 is a possible D gene (5 bases). V was cut by 1 base and J by 11 bases, with 17 bases left in between. The CDR3 extends over 14 amino acids. Germline V gives CDR1 SGHTA, CDR2 FQGNSA.

This chain connects TRBV7-2 to TRBJ1-4, with a tentative D call TRBD1 (5 bases). Germline V lookup: CDR1 SGHTA, CDR2 FQGNSA. Deletions cut 5 bases from V and 8 bases from J, with 12 bases between. CDR3 size: 13 residues. CDR3 amino acids: CASSRTFGEKLFF. CDR3 nucleotide sequence: TGTGCCAGCAGCCGGACATTTGGAGAAAAACTGTTTTTT.

The table lists this clonotype with a count of one. The chain has TRBV7-6 and TRBJ2-1; D may be TRBD1 (6 bases). Germline values: CDR1 SGHVS, CDR2 FNYEAQ. V lost 5 bases and J 4 bases, leaving 9 bases between the germline ends. This CDR3 has 13 amino acids. The DNA of the CDR3 is TGTGCCAGCAGCATAACAGGGTACAATGAGCAGTTCTTC. It yields the protein CASSITGYNEQFF.

V gene TRBV4-1 combines with J gene TRBJ2-5, with 7 bases identical to TRBD2. The junction had 9 bases not matched to a gene; V was cut back by 8 bases and J by 3 bases. In germline, CDR1 is MGHRA, CDR2 YSYEKL. The CDR3 consists of 14 residues. CDR3 bases: TGCGCCAGCTCCCCTCGACTAGCAGAAGAGACCCAGTACTTC. This translates into CASSPRLAEETQYF.

The chain uses TRBV24-1 and TRBJ1-4, with 9 bases aligning to TRBD1. CDR1 KGHDR and CDR2 SFDVKD come from the germline V gene. CDR3 size: 15 residues. The V segment lost 3 bases and the J segment 8 bases; nucleotides outside the gene matches: 6. The CDR3 DNA reads TGTGCCACCAGTGATAACAGGGGGCCTCACGAAAAACTGTTTTTT. This translates into CATSDNRGPHEKLFF.

This clonotype has only one observation. J is TRBJ2-7 and V is TRBV14; D is undetermined. Germline V gives CDR1 SGHDN, CDR2 FVKESK. The V and J ends lost 4 bases and 6 bases respectively, with 7 bases between them. The CDR3 runs 11 residues. CDR3 nucleotides: TGTGCCAGCAGCCGCATAAGCGAGCAGTACTTC. It specifies CASSRISEQYF. Filled out from reference TRBV14 and TRBJ2-7, the complete variable domain reads EAGVTQFPSHSVIEKGQTVTLRCDPISGHDNLYWYRRVMGKEIKFLLHFVKESKQDESGMPNNRFLAERTGGTYSTLKVQPAELEDSGVYFCASSRISEQYFGPGTRLTVT.

The chain couples TRBV9 to TRBJ2-7, with 10 bases matching TRBD1. V was clipped by 7 bases and J by 1 base; unmatched bases: 5. The CDR3 is 14 amino acids. CDR1 and CDR2 (germline): SGDLS, YYNGEE. The chain's CDR3 is CASSRQGASYEQYF. DNA of the CDR3: TGTGCCAGCTCTCGACAGGGGGCTTCCTACGAGCAGTACTTC.

The chain uses TRBV6-1 and TRBJ2-7; TRBD1 or TRBD2 may be the D gene (7 bases each). The germline gives CDR1 MNHNS, CDR2 SASEGT. The CDR3 is 15 amino acids. V lost 6 bases to trimming and J lost 7 bases, with 22 bases between them. DNA for the CDR3: TGTGCCAGCAGACCAAGACAGGGAGGGGATAGGGAGCAGTACTTC. Protein sequence: CASRPRQGGDREQYF.

In its sample, this clonotype was seen many times. CDR3 sequence (DNA): TGTGCCACCAGCCCCCAGGTGGCAATGAACACTGAAGCTTTCTTT. Encoded protein: CATSPQVAMNTEAFF. The chain combines TRBV15 with TRBJ1-1; unclear D gene. The CDR3 length is 15 residues. V shed 5 bases and J shed 0 bases, with 13 bases lying between them. Germline V gene data show CDR1 as LNHNV and CDR2 as YYDKDF (reference sequence).